A selection of T cell receptor beta chains follows, all from one sample in a study of radiotherapy plus CTLA-4 blockade in lung cancer. The table came from immunoSEQ multiplex PCR; TCRdb's copy has only in-frame clones and leaves some out. The sample shows around 44,000 clones, 75% to 90% of them seen only once. The sample was peripheral blood, taken from a patient treated with radiotherapy plus ipilimumab. The receptor source for this set is a human donor with non-small cell lung cancer that progressed on radiotherapy plus ipilimumab. Some clones in this sample may be carry-over from other donors' samples. Both conserved end residues are part of each CDR3. A D gene is named only where the DNA matches it firmly. For some rows the clone size is stated as once, few or many, or as a class when expanded; others skip it.

v_call	d_call	j_call	clone_size	cdr3_aa	cdr3_nt
TRBV29-1	-	TRBJ2-2	-	CSVVVGSTNTGELFF	TGCAGCGTTGTGGTGGGCAGTACCAACACCGGGGAGCTGTTTTTT
TRBV30	TRBD2	TRBJ2-2	-	CAGTGGVNTGELFF	TGTGCCGGAACGGGGGGTGTAAACACCGGGGAGCTGTTTTTT
TRBV7-2	-	TRBJ2-7	-	CASSPQTSRPYEQYF	TGTGCCAGCAGCCCCCAGACAAGTAGGCCCTACGAGCAGTACTTC
TRBV5-4	TRBD1	TRBJ1-1	-	CASSLGDRGRTEAFF	TGTGCCAGCAGCTTGGGGGACAGGGGGCGCACTGAAGCTTTCTTT
TRBV30	-	TRBJ2-7	-	CAWSAGTGRITEQYF	TGTGCCTGGAGCGCGGGTACGGGCAGGATTACCGAGCAGTACTTC
TRBV29-1	-	TRBJ2-7	-	CSVAGTYSYYEQYF	TGCAGCGTGGCCGGGACATACTCCTACTATGAGCAGTACTTC
TRBV6-1	-	TRBJ1-2	-	CASSGYYGTNNYGYTF	TGTGCCAGCAGTGGGTACTACGGGACAAATAACTATGGCTACACCTTC
TRBV7-2	TRBD1	TRBJ1-4	-	CASSHSGQGMIYEKLFF	TGTGCCAGCAGCCATTCGGGACAGGGAATGATATACGAAAAACTGTTTTTT
TRBV5-1	TRBD1	TRBJ2-7	-	CASSRGTGRTYEQYF	TGCGCCAGCAGCCGGGGGACAGGCCGAACCTACGAGCAGTACTTC
TRBV25-1	TRBD1	TRBJ1-1	few	CASLWTGGSEAFF	TGTGCCAGCCTATGGACAGGGGGCTCTGAAGCTTTCTTT
TRBV6-4	-	TRBJ1-1	-	CASSDQTGTEAFF	TGTGCCAGCAGTGATCAGACCGGGACTGAAGCTTTCTTT
TRBV7-3	TRBD2	TRBJ2-1	-	CASSSPGLAGGTYNEQFF	TGTGCCAGCAGCTCACCGGGACTAGCGGGGGGGACTTACAATGAGCAGTTCTTC
TRBV5-1	TRBD1	TRBJ2-7	-	CASSLAGTGDYEQYF	TGCGCCAGCAGCTTGGCCGGGACAGGAGACTACGAGCAGTACTTC
TRBV7-8	-	TRBJ2-7	-	CASSLEGGSEQYF	TGTGCCAGCAGCTTAGAGGGGGGGAGCGAGCAGTACTTC
TRBV7-9	-	TRBJ1-4	-	CASSLGGTNEKLFF	TGTGCCAGCAGCTTAGGAGGGACTAATGAAAAACTGTTTTTT
TRBV15	TRBD1	TRBJ1-3	-	CATSRDKNRGLSKAGNTIYF	TGTGCCACCAGCAGAGATAAAAACAGGGGGCTGAGTAAGGCTGGAAACACCATATATTTT
TRBV4-1	TRBD1	TRBJ2-3	-	CASSPRTGISTDTQYF	TGCGCCAGCAGCCCCCGGACAGGTATTAGCACAGATACGCAGTATTTT
TRBV27	TRBD1	TRBJ2-6	-	CASSFRPSGQGRNSGANVLTF	TGTGCCAGCAGTTTCAGGCCCTCGGGACAGGGGAGGAACTCTGGGGCCAACGTCCTGACTTTC
TRBV5-4	-	TRBJ1-1	-	CASSLGEVSTEAFF	TGTGCCAGCAGCTTGGGGGAGGTTAGCACTGAAGCTTTCTTT
TRBV19	-	TRBJ1-5	-	CASSGGYRGDQPQHF	TGTGCCAGTAGTGGGGGGTACAGAGGCGATCAGCCCCAGCATTTT
TRBV7-2	TRBD1	TRBJ2-7	-	CASSPSTGGGYEQYF	TGTGCCAGCAGCCCCTCGACAGGGGGCGGATACGAGCAGTACTTC
TRBV30	TRBD1	TRBJ1-2	few	CAWERDRGLYGYTF	TGTGCCTGGGAACGGGACAGGGGCCTTTATGGCTACACCTTC
TRBV15	TRBD1	TRBJ2-7	-	CATSTLPGQNYEQYF	TGTGCCACCAGCACCCTGCCGGGACAGAACTACGAGCAGTACTTC
TRBV11-2	-	TRBJ2-2	-	CASSQVPTGELFF	TGTGCCAGCAGCCAGGTCCCGACCGGGGAGCTGTTTTTT
TRBV27	TRBD2	TRBJ2-1	-	CASSRGSWGNEQFF	TGTGCCAGCAGTCGCGGGAGCTGGGGCAATGAGCAGTTCTTC
TRBV9	TRBD1	TRBJ1-2	-	CASSLDRVSGYTF	TGTGCCAGCAGCCTGGACAGGGTCAGTGGCTACACCTTC
TRBV7-9	TRBD1	TRBJ1-2	once	CASSSPTTGQGFGFYGYTF	TGTGCCAGCAGCTCGCCCACGACCGGACAGGGGTTTGGCTTCTATGGCTACACCTTC
TRBV5-6	-	TRBJ1-1	-	CASSGGQNTEAFF	TGTGCCAGCAGCGGGGGACAGAACACTGAAGCTTTCTTT
TRBV7-8	TRBD2	TRBJ2-1	few	CASSLERGHREIEQFF	TGTGCCAGCAGCTTGGAGCGGGGTCATCGGGAGATTGAGCAGTTCTTC
TRBV19	TRBD1	TRBJ1-5	-	CASSPGTGGESQPQHF	TGTGCCAGTAGTCCCGGGACAGGGGGCGAAAGTCAGCCCCAGCATTTT
TRBV30	-	TRBJ1-2	-	CAWSLFQGSDGYTF	TGTGCCTGGAGCCTCTTCCAGGGTTCAGACGGCTACACCTTC
TRBV6-6	-	TRBJ1-3	-	CASSYPGQGNTIYF	TGTGCCAGCAGTTACCCCGGACAGGGAAACACCATATATTTT
TRBV5-1	-	TRBJ2-5	-	CASSLSHSQETQYF	TGCGCCAGCAGCTTGAGTCATAGCCAAGAGACCCAGTACTTC
TRBV5-1	-	TRBJ1-6	-	CASSPSAGAPNRLHF	TGCGCCAGCAGCCCTAGTGCGGGGGCCCCGAATCGCCTCCACTTT
TRBV6-4	TRBD2	TRBJ2-3	-	CASSPASGGNTDTQYF	TGTGCCAGCAGCCCAGCTAGCGGGGGGAACACAGATACGCAGTATTTT
TRBV19	TRBD2	TRBJ2-1	once	CASSIASGASYNEQFF	TGTGCCAGTAGTATAGCAAGCGGGGCCTCCTACAATGAGCAGTTCTTC
TRBV5-1	TRBD1	TRBJ2-3	-	CASSFAGGGTDTQYF	TGCGCCAGCAGCTTCGCAGGGGGAGGCACAGATACGCAGTATTTT
TRBV2	-	TRBJ1-2	-	CASVRQGDYTF	TGTGCCAGCGTAAGGCAGGGCGACTACACCTTC
TRBV6-4	-	TRBJ2-1	-	CASSRYPNNEQFF	TGTGCCAGCAGTCGGTACCCAAACAATGAGCAGTTCTTC
TRBV5-1	-	TRBJ2-1	-	CASSLDAGSYNEQFF	TGCGCCAGCAGCTTGGATGCTGGGAGCTACAATGAGCAGTTCTTC
TRBV28	-	TRBJ1-1	-	CASNPGGGLNTEAFF	TGTGCCAGCAACCCTGGGGGAGGACTGAACACTGAAGCTTTCTTT
TRBV19	-	TRBJ1-4	few	CASSIAGGRSEKLFF	TGTGCCAGTAGTATAGCCGGGGGGAGATCGGAAAAACTGTTTTTT
TRBV7-9	-	TRBJ2-5	once	CASTITDGKTQYF	TGTGCCAGCACCATCACGGACGGGAAAACCCAGTACTTC
TRBV6-1	-	TRBJ2-1	-	CASSEVAGYNEQFF	TGTGCCAGCAGTGAAGTGGCAGGCTACAATGAGCAGTTCTTC
TRBV11-2	TRBD1	TRBJ2-7	-	CASRSHRPGQGSSYEQYF	TGTGCCAGCAGGTCACACCGGCCCGGACAGGGGAGCTCCTACGAGCAGTACTTC
TRBV5-4	TRBD2	TRBJ2-1	few	CASSPGLAGEGEQFF	TGTGCCAGCAGCCCGGGACTAGCGGGAGAGGGCGAGCAGTTCTTC
TRBV30	-	TRBJ2-2	-	CAWSPVPGELFF	TGTGCCTGGAGCCCCGTCCCCGGGGAGCTGTTTTTT
TRBV29-1	TRBD1	TRBJ1-2	-	CSVDGGGLQYGYTF	TGCAGCGTTGACGGAGGGGGCCTTCAATATGGCTACACCTTC
TRBV5-1	TRBD1	TRBJ2-3	few	CASSWQGAWSTDTQYF	TGCGCCAGCAGCTGGCAGGGGGCCTGGAGTACAGATACGCAGTATTTT
TRBV29-1	-	TRBJ2-5	-	CSAGIQETQYF	TGCAGCGCCGGGATTCAAGAGACCCAGTACTTC
TRBV12-5	TRBD2	TRBJ2-1	-	CASGSSGSLEQFF	TGTGCTAGTGGTTCTAGCGGGAGTCTTGAGCAGTTCTTC
TRBV27	TRBD1	TRBJ2-6	-	CASSTRTGIRSGANVLTF	TGTGCCAGCAGTACCAGGACAGGTATTCGCTCTGGGGCCAACGTCCTGACTTTC
TRBV9	-	TRBJ2-7	-	CASSASGTLLDYEQYF	TGTGCCAGCAGCGCCTCCGGGACACTATTAGACTACGAGCAGTACTTC
TRBV14	TRBD1	TRBJ1-4	-	CASSQEKGAEKLFF	TGTGCCAGCAGCCAAGAAAAGGGGGCGGAAAAACTGTTTTTT
TRBV5-1	-	TRBJ1-1	-	CASSLPGDQGTEAFF	TGCGCCAGCAGCTTGCCCGGGGATCAGGGGACTGAAGCTTTCTTT
TRBV4-1	-	TRBJ2-7	-	CASSQSPSASYEQYF	TGCGCCAGCAGCCAATCCCCTAGCGCGTCCTACGAGCAGTACTTC
TRBV10-3	-	TRBJ2-5	-	CAISQQETQYF	TGTGCCATCAGTCAGCAAGAGACCCAGTACTTC
TRBV4-3	-	TRBJ1-2	large	CASSQEGGYTNYGYTF	TGCGCCAGCAGCCAAGAAGGGGGATATACTAACTATGGCTACACCTTC